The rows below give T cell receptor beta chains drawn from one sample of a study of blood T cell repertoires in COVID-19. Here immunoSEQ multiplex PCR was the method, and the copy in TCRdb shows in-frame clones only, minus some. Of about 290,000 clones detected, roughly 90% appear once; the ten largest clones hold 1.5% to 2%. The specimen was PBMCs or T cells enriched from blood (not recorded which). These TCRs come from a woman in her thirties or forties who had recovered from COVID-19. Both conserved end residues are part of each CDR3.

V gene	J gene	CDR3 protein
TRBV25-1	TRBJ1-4	CASRDPRGPGEKLFF
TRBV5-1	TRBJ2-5	CASSRLDRSQETQYF
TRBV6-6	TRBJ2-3	CASSPLSSGGTSTDTQYF
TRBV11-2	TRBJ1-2	CASSGLRPTNYGYTF
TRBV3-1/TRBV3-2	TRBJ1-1	CASSQGPGQLTEAFF
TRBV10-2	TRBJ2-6	CASSGGGSGANVLTF
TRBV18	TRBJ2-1	CASSPPPPLSEQFF
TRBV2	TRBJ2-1	CASSGTGGVREQFF
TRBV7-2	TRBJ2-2	CASSLVWREGELFF
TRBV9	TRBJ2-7	CASSVGDGRTYEQYF
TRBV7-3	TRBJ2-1	CASSFSGAPPRDNEQFF
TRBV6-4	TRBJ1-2	CASSDPSSRGPYGYTF
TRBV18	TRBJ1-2	CASSQSPTGGDYTF
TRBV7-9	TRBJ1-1	CASGTNTEAFF
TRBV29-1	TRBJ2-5	CSATTSGAPHF
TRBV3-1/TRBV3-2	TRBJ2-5	CASSQPLVETQYF
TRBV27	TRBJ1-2	CASTTRGVGGYGYTF
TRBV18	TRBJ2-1	CASSLRTSGYNEQFF
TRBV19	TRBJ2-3	CASSTLRRGRTDTQYF
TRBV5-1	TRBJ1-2	CASSSTGQGNGYTF
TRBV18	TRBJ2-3	CASSPRDRVTDTQYF
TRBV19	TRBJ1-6	CASTVSYNSPLHF
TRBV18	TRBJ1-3	CASSGTGSDSGNTIYF
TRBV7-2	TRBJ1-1	CASSSSGLTEAFF
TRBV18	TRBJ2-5	CASSPSTGAETQYF
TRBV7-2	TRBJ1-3	CASAGGRNSGNTIYF
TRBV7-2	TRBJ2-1	CASSLAGSGTYNEQFF
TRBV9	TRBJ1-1	CASSALGWKENTEAFF
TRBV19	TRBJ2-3	CASSIVGLAGNIDTQYF
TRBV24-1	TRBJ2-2	CATSDPGTGTGELFF
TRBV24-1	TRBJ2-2	CATSAPYGPSTGELFF
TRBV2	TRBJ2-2	CASSEGTSNTGELFF
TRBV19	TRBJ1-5	CASSSLREGSNQPQHF
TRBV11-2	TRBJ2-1	CASIGIAGGYNEQFF
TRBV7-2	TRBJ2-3	CASSLALAGGTDTQYF
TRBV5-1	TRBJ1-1	CASSLGGGMNTEAFF
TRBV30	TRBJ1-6	CAWSGDSFSYNSPLHF
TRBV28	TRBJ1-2	CATKAGGGNYGYTF
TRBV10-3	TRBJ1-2	CAISESNRREPYGYTF
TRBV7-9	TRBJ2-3	CASSLRRLGADTQYF
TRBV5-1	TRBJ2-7	CASRDRGRGFDEQYF
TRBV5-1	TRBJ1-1	CASSAQNAGNTEAFF
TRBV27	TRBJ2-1	CASSLRGYNEQFF
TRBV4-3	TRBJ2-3	CASSQGRDTFSSTDTQYF
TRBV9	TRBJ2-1	CASSVGTTHNEQFF
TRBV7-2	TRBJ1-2	CASVQGAEYGYTF
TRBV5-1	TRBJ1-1	CASSLKLDTEAFF
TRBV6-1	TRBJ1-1	CASSERRTEAFF
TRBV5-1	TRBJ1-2	CASSLGMGANNYGYTF
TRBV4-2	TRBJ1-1	CASKKGRTGGDGTEAFF
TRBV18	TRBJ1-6	CASSPGQASSYNSPLHF
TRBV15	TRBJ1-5	CATRAGGNNQPQHF
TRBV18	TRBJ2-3	CASSPPSAVSTDTQYF
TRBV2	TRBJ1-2	CASRKATGGAGYGYTF
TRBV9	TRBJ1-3	CASSVSGGIGNTIYF
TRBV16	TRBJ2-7	CASSQSRTSGIYRSYEQYF
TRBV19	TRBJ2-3	CASSRTSGRTTDTQYF